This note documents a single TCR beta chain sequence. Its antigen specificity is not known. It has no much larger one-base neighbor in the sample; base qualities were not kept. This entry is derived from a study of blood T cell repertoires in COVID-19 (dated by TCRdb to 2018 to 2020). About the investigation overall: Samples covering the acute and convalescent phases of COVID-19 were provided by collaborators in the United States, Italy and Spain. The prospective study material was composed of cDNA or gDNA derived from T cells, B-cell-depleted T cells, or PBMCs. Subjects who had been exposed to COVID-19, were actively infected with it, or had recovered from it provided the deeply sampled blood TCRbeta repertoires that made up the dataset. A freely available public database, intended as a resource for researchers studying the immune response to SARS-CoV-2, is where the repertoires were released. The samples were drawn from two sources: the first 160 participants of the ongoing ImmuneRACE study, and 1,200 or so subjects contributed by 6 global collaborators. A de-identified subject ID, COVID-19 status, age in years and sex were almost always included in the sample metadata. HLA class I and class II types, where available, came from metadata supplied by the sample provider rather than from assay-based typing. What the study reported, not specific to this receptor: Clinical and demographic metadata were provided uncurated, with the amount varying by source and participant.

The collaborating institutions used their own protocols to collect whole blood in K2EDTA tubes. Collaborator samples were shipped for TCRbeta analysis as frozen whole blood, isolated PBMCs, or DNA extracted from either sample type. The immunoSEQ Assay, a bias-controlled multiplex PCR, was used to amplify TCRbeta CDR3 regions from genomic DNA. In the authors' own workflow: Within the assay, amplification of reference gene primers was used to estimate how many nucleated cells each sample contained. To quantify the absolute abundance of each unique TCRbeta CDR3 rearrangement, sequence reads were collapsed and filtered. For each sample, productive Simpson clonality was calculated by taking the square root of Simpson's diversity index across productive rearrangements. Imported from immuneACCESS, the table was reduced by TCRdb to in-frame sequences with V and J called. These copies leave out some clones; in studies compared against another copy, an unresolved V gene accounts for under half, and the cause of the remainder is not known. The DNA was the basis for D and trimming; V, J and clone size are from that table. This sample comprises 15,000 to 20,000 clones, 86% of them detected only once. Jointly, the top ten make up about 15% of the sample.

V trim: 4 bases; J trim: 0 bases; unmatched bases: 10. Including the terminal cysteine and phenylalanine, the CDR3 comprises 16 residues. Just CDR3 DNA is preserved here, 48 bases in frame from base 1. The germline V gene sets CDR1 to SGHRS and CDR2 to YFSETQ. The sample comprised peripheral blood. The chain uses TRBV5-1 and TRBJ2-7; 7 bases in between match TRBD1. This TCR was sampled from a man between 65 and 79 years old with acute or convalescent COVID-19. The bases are TGCGCCAGCAGCGACAACAGGGGCCAAAGCTCCTACGAGCAGTACTTC. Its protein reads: CASSDNRGQSSYEQYF.